This TCR beta chain was identified during a study of regulatory T cells in long-lasting Graves disease. Overall study: Patients newly diagnosed with Graves' had been on antithyroid drugs for under 3 months. Notes on the study in general: Relative to new patients (around 1,000), persistent patients exhibited greater sharing of public clonotypes (approximately 3,000).

This clonotype showed up many times. Its antigen remains unknown. V was pared by 3 bases and J by 5 bases, with 7 bases between. The germline V gene has CDR1 DFQATT and CDR2 SNEGSKA (reference sequence). CDR3 size: 12 residues. Documented time point: newly diagnosed GD, antithyroid drugs for less than 3 months. PBMCs provided the RNA from which the TCR library was made. In building TCR beta libraries, iRepertoire HTBI primers were used together with Arm-PCR of CDR3 regions. MiXCR, run by TCRdb on the multiplex PCR reads, gives a single entry per CDR3 protein. This table has 250,000 or so distinct CDR3 sequences, 20% to 25% appearing once.

The chain carries TRBV20-1 and TRBJ2-2, with D perhaps given as TRBD1 or TRBD2 (5 bases each). This sequence was found in a female donor with Graves disease. The sequenced sample was peripheral blood mononuclear cells (PBMCs), obtained at new diagnosis, from a patient treated with antithyroid drugs. The CDR3 DNA reads TGCAGTGCTAGTGGGGGTACCGGGGAGCTGTTTTTT. This sequence encodes CSASGGTGELFF.